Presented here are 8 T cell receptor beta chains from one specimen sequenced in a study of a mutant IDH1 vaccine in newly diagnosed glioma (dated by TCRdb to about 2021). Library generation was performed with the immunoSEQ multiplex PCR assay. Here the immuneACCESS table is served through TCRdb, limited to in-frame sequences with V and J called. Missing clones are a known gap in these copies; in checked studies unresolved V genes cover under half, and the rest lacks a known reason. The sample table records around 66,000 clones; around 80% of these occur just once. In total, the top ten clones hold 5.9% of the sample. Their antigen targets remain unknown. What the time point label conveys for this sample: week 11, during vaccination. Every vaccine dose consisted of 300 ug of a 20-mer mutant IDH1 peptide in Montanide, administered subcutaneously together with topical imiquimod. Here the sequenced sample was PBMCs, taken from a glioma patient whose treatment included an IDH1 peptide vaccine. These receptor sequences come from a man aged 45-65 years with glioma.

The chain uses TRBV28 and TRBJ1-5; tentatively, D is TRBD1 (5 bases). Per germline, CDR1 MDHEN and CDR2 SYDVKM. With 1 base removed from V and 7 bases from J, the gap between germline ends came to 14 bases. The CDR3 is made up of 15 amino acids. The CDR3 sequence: CASSLYRQGWQPQHF. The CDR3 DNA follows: TGTGCCAGCAGTTTATATCGGCAGGGTTGGCAGCCCCAGCATTTT.

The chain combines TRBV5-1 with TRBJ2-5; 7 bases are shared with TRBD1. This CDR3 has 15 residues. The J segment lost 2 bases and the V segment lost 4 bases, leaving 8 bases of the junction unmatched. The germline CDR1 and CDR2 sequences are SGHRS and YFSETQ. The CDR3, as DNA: TGCGCCAGCAGCCTAAACAGGGGAGATCAAGAGACCCAGTACTTC. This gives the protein CASSLNRGDQETQYF.

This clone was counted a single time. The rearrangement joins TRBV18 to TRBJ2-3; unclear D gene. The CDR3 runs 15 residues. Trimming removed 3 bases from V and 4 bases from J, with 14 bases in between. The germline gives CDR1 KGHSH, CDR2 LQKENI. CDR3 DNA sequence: TGTGCCAGCTCACCGTATGAGACTTCATCAGATACGCAGTATTTT. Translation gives CASSPYETSSDTQYF.

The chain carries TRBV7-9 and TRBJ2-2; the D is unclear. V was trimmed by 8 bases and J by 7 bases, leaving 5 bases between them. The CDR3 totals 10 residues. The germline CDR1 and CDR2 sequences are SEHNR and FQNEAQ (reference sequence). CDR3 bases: TGTGCCAGCTGGGTCGGGGAGCTGTTTTTT. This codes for CASWVGELFF.

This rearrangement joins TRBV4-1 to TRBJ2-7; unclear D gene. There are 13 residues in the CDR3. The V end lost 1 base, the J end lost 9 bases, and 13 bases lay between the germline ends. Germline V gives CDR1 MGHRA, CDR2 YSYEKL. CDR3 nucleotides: TGCGCCAGCAGCCAAGGCCCAGCTACGGGGCAGTACTTC. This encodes CASSQGPATGQYF.

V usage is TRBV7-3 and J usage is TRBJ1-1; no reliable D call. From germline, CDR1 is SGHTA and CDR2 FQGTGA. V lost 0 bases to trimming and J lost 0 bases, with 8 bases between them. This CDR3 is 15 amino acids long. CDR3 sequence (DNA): TGTGCCAGCAGCTTAACCCGGGAAATGAACACTGAAGCTTTCTTT. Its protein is CASSLTREMNTEAFF.

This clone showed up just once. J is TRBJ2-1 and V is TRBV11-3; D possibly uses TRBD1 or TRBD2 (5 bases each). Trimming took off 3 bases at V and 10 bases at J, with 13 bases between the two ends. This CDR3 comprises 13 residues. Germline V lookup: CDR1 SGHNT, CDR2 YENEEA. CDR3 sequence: CASSFRGRQEQFF. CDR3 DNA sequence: TGTGCCAGCAGCTTCCGGGGCCGGCAGGAGCAGTTCTTC.

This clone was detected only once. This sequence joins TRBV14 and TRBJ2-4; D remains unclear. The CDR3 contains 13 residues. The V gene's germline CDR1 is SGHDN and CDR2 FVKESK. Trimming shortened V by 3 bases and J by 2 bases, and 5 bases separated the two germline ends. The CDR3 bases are TGTGCCAGCAGCCAGAGTACCAAAAACATTCAGTACTTC. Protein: CASSQSTKNIQYF.